The 8 T cell receptor beta chains reported below all come from one sample, sequenced in a study of blood T cell repertoires in COVID-19. Libraries were prepared by immunoSEQ multiplex PCR; TCRdb keeps only in-frame clonotypes and omits some of them. There are about 330,000 clones in the sample; about 88% occur only once, and roughly 1% lies in the top ten. Sequencing was done on a sample of PBMCs or T cells enriched from blood (not recorded which). These receptor sequences come from a woman in her thirties who had recovered from COVID-19.

The chain employs TRBV28 and TRBJ2-3, with D possibly TRBD1 on 6 matching bases. CDR3 length: 15 residues. The V gene lost 8 bases and the J gene lost 5 bases, with 20 bases spanning the gap. Germline V CDR1 and CDR2: MDHEN, SYDVKM. The CDR3 DNA reads TGTGCCAGCTTATACGCGGCCGGACAGCTAGATACGCAGTATTTT. Translation: CASLYAAGQLDTQYF.

The chain carries TRBV14 and TRBJ2-7; 9 nucleotides line up with TRBD1. The ends lost 3 bases at V and 3 bases at J; junction bases unmatched: 9. The CDR3 length is 16 residues. In germline, CDR1 is SGHDN, CDR2 FVKESK. CDR3 amino acids: CASSHLGQGTYYEQYF. CDR3 nucleotide sequence: TGTGCCAGCAGCCACCTAGGACAGGGGACTTACTACGAGCAGTACTTC.

This clone was found a few times. The CDR3 DNA sequence: TGTGCCACCAGTGATTTGTCGGAGACCCAGTACTTC. As protein: CATSDLSETQYF. The V gene is TRBV24-1, the J gene TRBJ2-5, with no clear D. Germline values: CDR1 KGHDR, CDR2 SFDVKD. V lost 0 bases and J 5 bases, leaving 3 bases between the germline ends. The CDR3 spans 12 residues.

This sequence joins TRBV9 and TRBJ2-1; 10 bases fit TRBD1. Unmatched junction bases numbered 10, after V lost 7 bases and J lost 9 bases. CDR3 length equals 14 residues. Germline CDR1 reads SGDLS; CDR2 reads YYNGEE. The CDR3 region has the DNA TGTGCCAGCGCGACCGGGACAGGGGACGCTGAGCAGTTCTTC. This translates into CASATGTGDAEQFF.

The rearrangement links TRBV7-9 to TRBJ2-1, with 12 bases matching TRBD1. Unmatched junction bases numbered 2, after V lost 5 bases and J lost 3 bases. The CDR3 runs to 15 residues. Germline CDR1 and CDR2: SEHNR and FQNEAQ (reference sequence). CDR3 DNA: TGTGCCAGCAGCCGGGACAGGGGGCTCTACAATGAGCAGTTCTTC. Its translation: CASSRDRGLYNEQFF. The entire variable domain, with the rest obtained from reference TRBV7-9 and TRBJ2-1, is as follows: DTGVSQNPRHKITKRGQNVTFRCDPISEHNRLYWYRQTLGQGPEFLTYFQNEAQLEKSRLLSDRFSAERPKGSFSTLEIQRTEQGDSAMYLCASSRDRGLYNEQFFGPGTRLTVL.

The J gene is TRBJ2-7, the V gene TRBV5-1; 10 positions match TRBD1. CDR3 size: 15 residues. In germline, CDR1 is SGHRS, CDR2 YFSETQ. With 0 bases clipped from V and 3 bases from J, the junction kept 3 bases outside the gene matches. CDR3 nucleotide sequence: TGCGCCAGCAGCTTGGCCGGGGACAGGGGCTACGAGCAGTACTTC. Translation gives CASSLAGDRGYEQYF.

The rearrangement joins TRBV28 to TRBJ1-2; the match to TRBD1 covers 8 bases. Germline-derived CDR1 and CDR2 are MDHEN and SYDVKM. This CDR3 comprises 14 residues. V lost 2 bases, J lost 8 bases, and 7 bases stayed unmatched. CDR3 DNA: TGTGCCAGCAGTTTACACCAGGGGGCGCGGGGCTACACCTTC. It yields the protein CASSLHQGARGYTF.

The rearrangement links TRBV9 to TRBJ2-7; a weak D match, TRBD1 (6 bases). Germline CDR1 is SGDLS and CDR2 is YYNGEE. The CDR3 is 15 amino acids. The V end lost 0 bases, the J end lost 5 bases, and 15 bases lay between the germline ends. For the CDR3, the DNA is TGTGCCAGCAGCGTAGGGGGTCAGGGGTATGACGAGCAGTACTTC. Residues: CASSVGGQGYDEQYF.